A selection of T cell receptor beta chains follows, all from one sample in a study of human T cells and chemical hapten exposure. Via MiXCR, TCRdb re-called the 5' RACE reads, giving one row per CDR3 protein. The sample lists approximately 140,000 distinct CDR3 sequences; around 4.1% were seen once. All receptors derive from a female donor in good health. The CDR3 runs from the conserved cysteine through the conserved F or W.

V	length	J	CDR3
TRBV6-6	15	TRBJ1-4	CASSYSGSLNEKLFF
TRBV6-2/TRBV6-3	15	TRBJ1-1	CASSYSTGQYTEAFF
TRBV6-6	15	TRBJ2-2	CASSPPGRHTGELFF
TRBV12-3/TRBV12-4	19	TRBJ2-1	CASSAPRGVSGISYNEQFF
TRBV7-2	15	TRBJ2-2	CASSSGTGMVGELFF
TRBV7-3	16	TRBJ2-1	CASSPQGTSSYNEQFF
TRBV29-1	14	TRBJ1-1	CSVAASAANTEAFF
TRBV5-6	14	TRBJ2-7	CASSLDRGRGEQYF
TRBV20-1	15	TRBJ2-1	CSARRGEGSYNEQFF
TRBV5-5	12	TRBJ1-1	CASSPPEGEAFF
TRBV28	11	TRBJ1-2	CASSTSGTVFF
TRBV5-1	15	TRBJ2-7	CASSQTSGVTYEQYF
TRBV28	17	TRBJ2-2	CASSPGKNRRYTGELFF
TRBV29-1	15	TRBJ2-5	CSVPPLTGVQETQYF
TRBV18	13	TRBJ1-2	CASFMDRDSGYTF
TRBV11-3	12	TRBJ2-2	CASSLGSGELFF
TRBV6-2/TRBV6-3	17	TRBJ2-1	CASSPPRGESSYNEQFF
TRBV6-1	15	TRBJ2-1	CASSGRISSYNEQFF
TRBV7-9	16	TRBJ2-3	CASSLLSGGSTDTQYF
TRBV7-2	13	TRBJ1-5	CASSSRGGQPQHF
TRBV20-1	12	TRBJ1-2	CSASSGFGGYTF
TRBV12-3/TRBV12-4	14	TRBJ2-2	CASSILRGAGELFF
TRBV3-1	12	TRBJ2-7	CASSHRYYEQYF
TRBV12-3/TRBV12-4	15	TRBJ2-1	CASSPRLAGGGTPFF
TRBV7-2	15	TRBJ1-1	CASSSYRAGDTEAFF
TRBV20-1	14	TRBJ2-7	CSASPGGGAYEQYF
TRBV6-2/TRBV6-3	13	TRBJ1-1	CASRRQGDTEAFF
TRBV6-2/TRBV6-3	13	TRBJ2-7	CASSYRATYEQYF
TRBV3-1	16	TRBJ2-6	CASSTQFGSGANVLTF
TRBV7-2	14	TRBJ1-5	CASSLTGGGQPQHF
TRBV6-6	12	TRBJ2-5	CASSYFQETQYF
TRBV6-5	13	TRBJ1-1	CASSPGHDTEAFF
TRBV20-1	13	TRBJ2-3	CSARDPNTDTQYF
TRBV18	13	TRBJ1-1	CASSPELNTEAFF
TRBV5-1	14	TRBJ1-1	CASSLVAGWTEAFF
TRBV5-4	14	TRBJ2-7	CASSFQRGTYEQYF
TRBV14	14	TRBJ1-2	CASSQGGGSYGYTF
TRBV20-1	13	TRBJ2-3	CSPRQGNTDTQYF
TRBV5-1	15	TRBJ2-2	CASSFGQGGTGELFF
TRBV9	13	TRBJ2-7	CASSGGTGGEQYF
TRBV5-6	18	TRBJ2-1	CASSPVLAGFSSYNEQFF
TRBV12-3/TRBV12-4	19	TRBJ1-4	CASSPATGTSSSTNEKLFF
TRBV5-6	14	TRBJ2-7	CASSLDGLVYEQYF
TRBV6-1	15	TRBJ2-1	CASSRLAGGTDEQFF
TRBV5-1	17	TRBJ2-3	CASTDTSSGGATDTQYF